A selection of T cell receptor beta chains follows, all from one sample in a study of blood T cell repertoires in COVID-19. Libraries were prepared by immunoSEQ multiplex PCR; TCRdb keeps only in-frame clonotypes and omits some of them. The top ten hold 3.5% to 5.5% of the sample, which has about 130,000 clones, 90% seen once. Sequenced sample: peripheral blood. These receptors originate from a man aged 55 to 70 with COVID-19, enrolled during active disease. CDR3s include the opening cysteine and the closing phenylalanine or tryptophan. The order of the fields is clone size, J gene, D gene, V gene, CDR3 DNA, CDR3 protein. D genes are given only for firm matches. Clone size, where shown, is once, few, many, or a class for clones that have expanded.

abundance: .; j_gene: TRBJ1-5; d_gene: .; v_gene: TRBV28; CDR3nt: TGTGCCAGCAGTTCCCCTGGGGGGGTAGACAATCAGCCCCAGCATTTT; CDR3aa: CASSSPGGVDNQPQHF
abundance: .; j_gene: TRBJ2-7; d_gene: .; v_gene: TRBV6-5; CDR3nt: TGTGCCAGCAGTTACTCACCAGACTCCTACGAGCAGTACTTC; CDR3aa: CASSYSPDSYEQYF
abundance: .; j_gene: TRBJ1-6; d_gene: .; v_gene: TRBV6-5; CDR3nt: TGTGCCAGCTCCGGAGGGGTGAATTCACCCCTCCACTTT; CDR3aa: CASSGGVNSPLHF
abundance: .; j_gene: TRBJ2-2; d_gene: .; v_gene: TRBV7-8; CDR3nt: TGTGCCAGCAGCTCGGTACTAAACACCGGGGAGCTGTTTTTT; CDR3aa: CASSSVLNTGELFF
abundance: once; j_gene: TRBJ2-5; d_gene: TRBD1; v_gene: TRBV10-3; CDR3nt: TGTGCCATCAGTGAGTCGAAGTTGGGACAGTCAAAAGAGACCCAGTACTTC; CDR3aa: CAISESKLGQSKETQYF
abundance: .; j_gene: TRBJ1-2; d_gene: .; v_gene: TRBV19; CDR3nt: TGTGCCAGTAGTATTCAGGGGAACTATGGCTACACCTTC; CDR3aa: CASSIQGNYGYTF
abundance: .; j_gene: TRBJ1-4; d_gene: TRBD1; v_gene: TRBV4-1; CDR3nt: TGCGCCAGCAGCCAAGAACACTCAGGGGGTGAAAAACTGTTTTTT; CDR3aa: CASSQEHSGGEKLFF
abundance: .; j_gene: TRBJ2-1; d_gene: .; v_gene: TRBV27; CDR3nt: TGTGCCAGCAGGTCGACCCTTGGCCGCGGGACCAAGTTCTTC; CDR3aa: CASRSTLGRGTKFF
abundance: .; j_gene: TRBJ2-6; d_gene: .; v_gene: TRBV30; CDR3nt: TGTGCCTGGAGCCCCGCCATGGGCCTGAGGGCCAACGTCCTGACTTTC; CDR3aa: CAWSPAMGLRANVLTF
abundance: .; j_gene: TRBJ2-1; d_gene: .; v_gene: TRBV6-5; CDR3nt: TGTGCCAGCAGTTTTCAAAGCGGGTCCACATACAATGAGCAGTTCTTC; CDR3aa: CASSFQSGSTYNEQFF
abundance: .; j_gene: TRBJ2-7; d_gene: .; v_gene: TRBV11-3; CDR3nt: TGTGCCAGCAGTCCGGGGGGCATGTCCTCCTACGAGCAGTACTTC; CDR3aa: CASSPGGMSSYEQYF
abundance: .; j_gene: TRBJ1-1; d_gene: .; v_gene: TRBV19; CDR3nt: TGTGCCAGTAGTATTATCGGGACTGAAGCTTTCTTT; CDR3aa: CASSIIGTEAFF
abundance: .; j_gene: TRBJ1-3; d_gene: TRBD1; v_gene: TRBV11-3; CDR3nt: TGTGCCAGCAGCCCCAGGACAGGGGACTCTGGAAACACCATATATTTT; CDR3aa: CASSPRTGDSGNTIYF
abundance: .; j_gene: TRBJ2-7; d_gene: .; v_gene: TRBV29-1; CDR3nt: TGCAGCGGCACCACCGCCACAGCCTACGAGCAGTACTTC; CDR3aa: CSGTTATAYEQYF
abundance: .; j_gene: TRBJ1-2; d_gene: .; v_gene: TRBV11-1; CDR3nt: TGTGCCAGCAGTTTCGCAGGGAAGGAGAACTATGGCTACACCTTC; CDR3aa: CASSFAGKENYGYTF
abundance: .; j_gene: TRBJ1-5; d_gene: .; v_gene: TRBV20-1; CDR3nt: TGCAGTGCTAGTTTCAGGCGAAATCAGCCCCAGCATTTT; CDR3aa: CSASFRRNQPQHF
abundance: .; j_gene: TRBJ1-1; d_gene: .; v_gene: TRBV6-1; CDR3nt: TGTGCCAGCAGTGAAGGAGGAGGGTACACTGAAGCTTTCTTT; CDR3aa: CASSEGGGYTEAFF
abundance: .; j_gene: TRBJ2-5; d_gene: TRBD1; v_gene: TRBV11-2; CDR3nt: TGTGCCAGCAGCTTTAGGGGACAGGGATCCCAAGAGACCCAGTACTTC; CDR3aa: CASSFRGQGSQETQYF
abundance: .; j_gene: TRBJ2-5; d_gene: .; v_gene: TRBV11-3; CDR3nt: TGTGCCAGCAGCCCCCCTGGGGGGTCGGGAGAGACCCAGTACTTC; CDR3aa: CASSPPGGSGETQYF
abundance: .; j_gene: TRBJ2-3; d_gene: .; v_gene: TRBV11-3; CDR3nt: TGTGCCAGCAGCTTAAATCCTCTCACAGATACGCAGTATTTT; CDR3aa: CASSLNPLTDTQYF
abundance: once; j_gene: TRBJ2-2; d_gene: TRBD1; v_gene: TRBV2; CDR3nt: TGTGCCAGCAGGGTACAGGGGGCGGGCACCGGGGAGCTGTTTTTT; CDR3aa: CASRVQGAGTGELFF
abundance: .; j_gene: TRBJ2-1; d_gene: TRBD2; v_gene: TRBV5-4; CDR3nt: TGTGCCAGCAGCTTGTTCGGGAGGGCAATATCCTACAATGAGCAGTTCTTC; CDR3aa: CASSLFGRAISYNEQFF
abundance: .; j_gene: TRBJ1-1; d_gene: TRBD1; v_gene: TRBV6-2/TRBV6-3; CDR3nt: TGTGCCAGCAGTTGGGGACAGTTGAACACTGAAGCTTTCTTT; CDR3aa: CASSWGQLNTEAFF
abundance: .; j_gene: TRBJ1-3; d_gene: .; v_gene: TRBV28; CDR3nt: TGTGCCACCCGCGGGGAAGGCTCTGGAAACACCATATATTTT; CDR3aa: CATRGEGSGNTIYF
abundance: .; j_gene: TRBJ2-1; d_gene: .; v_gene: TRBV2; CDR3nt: TGTGCCAGCTCAGCCTACAATGAGCAGTTCTTC; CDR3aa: CASSAYNEQFF
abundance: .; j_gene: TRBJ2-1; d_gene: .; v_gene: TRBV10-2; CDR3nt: TGCGCCAGCAGTGGGAGGGGGCGAAGTATCTATGAGCAGTTCTTC; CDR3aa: CASSGRGRSIYEQFF
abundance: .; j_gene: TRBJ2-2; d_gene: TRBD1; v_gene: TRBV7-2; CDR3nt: TGTGCCAGCAGCTTGAGGGGGACAGGGAGAACCGGGGAGCTGTTTTTT; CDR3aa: CASSLRGTGRTGELFF
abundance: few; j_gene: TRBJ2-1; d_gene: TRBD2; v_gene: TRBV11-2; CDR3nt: TGTGCCAGCACCACCCCGAATAGCGGGAGGAATGAGCAGTTCTTC; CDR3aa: CASTTPNSGRNEQFF
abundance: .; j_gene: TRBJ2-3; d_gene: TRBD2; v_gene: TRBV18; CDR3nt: TGTGCCAGCTCACCCCGCGGGGGGACTAGCACAGATACGCAGTATTTT; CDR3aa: CASSPRGGTSTDTQYF
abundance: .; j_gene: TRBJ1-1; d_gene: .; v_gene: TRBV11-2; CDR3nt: TGTGCCAGCAGCTTAGGGCAAGGAGTTGAAGCTTTCTTT; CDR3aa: CASSLGQGVEAFF
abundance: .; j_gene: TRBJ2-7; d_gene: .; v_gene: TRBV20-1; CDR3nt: TGCAGTGCAGCGACCGACTACGGGCAGTACTTC; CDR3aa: CSAATDYGQYF
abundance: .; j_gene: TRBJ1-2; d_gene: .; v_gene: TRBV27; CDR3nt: TGTGCCAGCAGTTTAAGCCCGGAGGAGGGGCATGGCTACACCTTC; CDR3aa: CASSLSPEEGHGYTF
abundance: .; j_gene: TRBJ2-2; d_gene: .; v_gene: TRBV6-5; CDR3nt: TGTGCCAGCACGCCTAGCGTTATTGGGGAGCTGTTTTTT; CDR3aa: CASTPSVIGELFF
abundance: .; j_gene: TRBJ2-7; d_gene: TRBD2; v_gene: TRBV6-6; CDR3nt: TGTGCCAGCAGAACTTCTAGCGGGAGGGCCCACGAGCAGTACTTC; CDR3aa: CASRTSSGRAHEQYF
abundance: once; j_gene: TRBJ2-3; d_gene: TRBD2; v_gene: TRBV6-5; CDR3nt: TGTGCCAGCACCCAAGGGCGGGAGGGGACAGATACGCAGTATTTT; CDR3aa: CASTQGREGTDTQYF
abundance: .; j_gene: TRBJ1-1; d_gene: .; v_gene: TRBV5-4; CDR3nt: TGTGCCAGCAGCTTACCGGGGTCGAACACTGAAGCTTTCTTT; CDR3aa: CASSLPGSNTEAFF
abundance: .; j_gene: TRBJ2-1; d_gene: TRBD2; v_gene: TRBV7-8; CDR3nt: TGTGCCAGCAGCCTTGACGTTCTAGCGGAGATATACAATGAGCAGTTCTTC; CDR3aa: CASSLDVLAEIYNEQFF
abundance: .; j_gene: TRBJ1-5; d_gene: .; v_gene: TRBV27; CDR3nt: TGTGCCAGCAGTCTGGGACGGGAGTTTCAGCCCCAGCATTTT; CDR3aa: CASSLGREFQPQHF
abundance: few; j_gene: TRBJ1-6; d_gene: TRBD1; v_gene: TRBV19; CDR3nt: TGTGCCAGTAGTCTCCCCGGACAGGGAGGCATCGGATCACCCCTCCACTTT; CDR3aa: CASSLPGQGGIGSPLHF
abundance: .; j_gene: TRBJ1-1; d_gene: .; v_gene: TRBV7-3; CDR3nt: TGTGCCAGCAGCCCCGGGGGGGTCACTGAAGCTTTCTTT; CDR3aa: CASSPGGVTEAFF
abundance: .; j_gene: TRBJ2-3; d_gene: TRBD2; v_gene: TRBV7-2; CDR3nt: TGTGCCAGCAGAGAGCGGGAGGAGTATACGCAGTATTTT; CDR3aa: CASREREEYTQYF
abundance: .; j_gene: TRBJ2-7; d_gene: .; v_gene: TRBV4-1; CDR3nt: TGCGCCAGCAGGGAACTGGGCCACTACGAGCAGTACTTC; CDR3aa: CASRELGHYEQYF
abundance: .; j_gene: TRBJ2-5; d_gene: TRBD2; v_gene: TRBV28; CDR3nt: TGTGCCAGCAGTTTGGCGGGGGGGGAGACCCAGTACTTC; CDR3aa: CASSLAGGETQYF
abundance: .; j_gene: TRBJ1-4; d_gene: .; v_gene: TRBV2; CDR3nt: TGTGCCAGCACCGAGGACGGGGCAACTAATGAAAAACTGTTTTTT; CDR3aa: CASTEDGATNEKLFF
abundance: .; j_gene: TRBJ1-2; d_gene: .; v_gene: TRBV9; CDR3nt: TGTGCCAGCAGCGTAGGGCAGGCCAACTATGGCTACACCTTC; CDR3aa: CASSVGQANYGYTF